What follows are 27 T cell receptor beta chains derived from one specimen sequenced in a study of blood T cell repertoires in COVID-19. The table came from immunoSEQ multiplex PCR; TCRdb's copy has only in-frame clones and leaves some out. The sample carries around 210,000 clones, roughly 85% recorded once. The sample comprised peripheral blood. The receptor set was obtained from a man over 45 with COVID-19, enrolled during active disease.

The chain uses TRBV5-4 and TRBJ2-7, with 7 bases identical to TRBD2. The CDR3 covers 14 residues. In germline, CDR1 is SGHNT, CDR2 YYREEE (reference sequence). V trimming: 4 bases; J trimming: 2 bases; junction bases outside the gene matches: 6. The CDR3 is CASSPRLAAYEQYF. For the CDR3, the DNA is TGTGCCAGCAGCCCGCGGCTAGCGGCCTACGAGCAGTACTTC.

The genes are TRBV4-1 and TRBJ2-7; weak D call: TRBD2 (5 bases). The CDR3 consists of 15 residues. Germline lookup yields CDR1 MGHRA and CDR2 YSYEKL. V was clipped by 0 bases and J by 0 bases, with 9 bases between them. DNA of the CDR3: TGCGCCAGCAGCCAAGAAGGGAGAAGCTCCTACGAGCAGTACTTC. Its translation is CASSQEGRSSYEQYF.

The V and J genes are TRBV27 and TRBJ1-2, with D possibly TRBD1 on 5 matching bases. Trimming pared 2 bases from V and 0 bases from J, leaving 10 bases between. The CDR3 is made up of 15 amino acids. From germline, CDR1 is MNHEY and CDR2 SMNVEV (reference sequence). The CDR3 reads CASSLQGKANYGYTF. CDR3 DNA sequence: TGTGCCAGCAGTTTACAGGGAAAAGCTAACTATGGCTACACCTTC.

The chain carries TRBV27 and TRBJ1-5; 8 bases line up with TRBD1. The CDR3 is 13 residues long. Germline V CDR1 and CDR2: MNHEY, SMNVEV (reference sequence). Unmatched junction bases numbered 4, after V lost 3 bases and J lost 9 bases. CDR3 sequence (DNA): TGTGCCAGCAGTTTGAACAGGGGGACGCCCCAGCATTTT. Translating gives CASSLNRGTPQHF.

This chain connects TRBV12-3 or TRBV12-4 to TRBJ1-2, with 7 bases identical to TRBD1. The V gene end was trimmed by 5 bases and the J gene end by 8 bases; junction bases not matched to a gene: 5. This CDR3 is 12 amino acids long. The CDR3 DNA follows: TGTGCCAGCAGTCCGACAGGGTTAGGCTACACCTTC. Encoded protein: CASSPTGLGYTF.

The CDR3 coding sequence is TGTGCCAGCAGCAGTATAGCGGGGGTACAAGAGACCCAGTACTTC. Its protein is CASSSIAGVQETQYF. This chain connects TRBV11-2 to TRBJ2-5, with 9 bases that match TRBD2. In germline, CDR1 is SGHAT, CDR2 FQNNGV. The CDR3 sequence is 15 residues long. The V segment lost 5 bases and the J segment 2 bases; nucleotides outside the gene matches: 6.

Only a few counts were recorded for this clone. The J gene is TRBJ1-5, the V gene TRBV2; tentative D call: TRBD1 (6 bases). The CDR3 covers 15 residues. The V gene's germline CDR1 is SNHLY and CDR2 FYNNEI. V lost 6 bases and J 0 bases, leaving 12 bases between the germline ends. The CDR3 sequence: CASRRGRDSNQPQHF. DNA of the CDR3: TGTGCCAGCAGGCGGGGGCGCGATAGCAATCAGCCCCAGCATTTT.

This rearrangement joins TRBV4-1 to TRBJ2-7; TRBD1 matches at 10 bases. Germline V gene lookup returns CDR1 MGHRA and CDR2 YSYEKL. The ends lost 3 bases at V and 5 bases at J; junction bases unmatched: 4. The length of the CDR3 is 14 residues. CDR3 DNA sequence: TGCGCCAGCAGCCACCCAGGACAGGGGGACGAGCAGTACTTC. It encodes CASSHPGQGDEQYF.

The chain uses TRBV24-1 and TRBJ1-2, with D tentatively TRBD1 (5 bases). The germline V and J ends were trimmed by 4 bases and 5 bases, with 13 bases remaining between them. This CDR3 has 14 residues. The germline V gene encodes CDR1 KGHDR and CDR2 SFDVKD. CDR3 bases: TGTGCCACCAGTGACACAGACAGTGCTTATGGCTACACCTTC. Translated: CATSDTDSAYGYTF.

The gene calls are TRBV13 and TRBJ1-1; weak D call: TRBD1 (5 bases). With 5 bases removed from V and 0 bases from J, the gap between germline ends came to 13 bases. The CDR3 length is 15 residues. CDR1 is PRHDT, CDR2 FYEKMQ, per germline (reference sequence). Written as DNA, the CDR3 is TGTGCCAGCAGCACACACAGGATTATGAACACTGAAGCTTTCTTT. Protein sequence: CASSTHRIMNTEAFF.

The rearrangement links TRBV5-1 to TRBJ2-3; 7 nucleotides line up with TRBD2. Germline CDR1 SGHRS, CDR2 YFSETQ. The ends lost 0 bases at V and 2 bases at J; junction bases unmatched: 3. This CDR3 contains 15 residues. The CDR3 bases are TGCGCCAGCAGCTTGGCTGGGGACTACACAGATACGCAGTATTTT. It codes for CASSLAGDYTDTQYF.

This chain uses TRBV2 with TRBJ2-3; 10 positions agree with TRBD1. V trimming: 8 bases; J trimming: 0 bases; junction bases outside the gene matches: 2. The CDR3 extends over 14 amino acids. Germline CDR1 is SNHLY and CDR2 is FYNNEI. This CDR3 reads CASGDRGSTDTQYF. The CDR3 nucleotides are TGTGCCAGCGGGGACAGGGGAAGCACAGATACGCAGTATTTT.

Here the CDR3 reads CASSSPGTGVEQYF. The CDR3 region has the DNA TGTGCCAGCAGCTCCCCCGGGACAGGGGTCGAGCAGTACTTC. This chain connects TRBV28 to TRBJ2-7, with TRBD1 matching over 10 bases. Germline trimming cut 6 bases from V and 6 bases from J; bases unmatched to any gene: 8. CDR1 is MDHEN, CDR2 SYDVKM, per germline. The CDR3 length is 14 residues.

V usage is TRBV7-2 and J usage is TRBJ1-4, with D tentatively TRBD1 (5 bases). Trimming shortened V by 3 bases and J by 4 bases, and 12 bases separated the two germline ends. The CDR3 contains 15 residues. From germline, CDR1 is SGHTA and CDR2 FQGNSA. This CDR3 is CASSFVRTLNEKLFF. DNA for the CDR3: TGTGCCAGCAGCTTCGTAAGGACACTTAATGAAAAACTGTTTTTT.

The chain links TRBV7-9 to TRBJ2-1; tentative D call: TRBD1 (5 bases). This CDR3 is 13 amino acids long. The germline V gene has CDR1 SEHNR and CDR2 FQNEAQ (reference sequence). V shed 2 bases and J shed 6 bases, with 8 bases lying between them. CDR3 sequence: CASSLRQTNEQFF. CDR3 nucleotides: TGTGCCAGCAGCTTAAGACAGACCAATGAGCAGTTCTTC.

The chain employs TRBV30 and TRBJ1-3, with D perhaps matching TRBD1 (6 bases). This CDR3 has 13 residues. V was cut by 5 bases and J by 0 bases, with 8 bases left in between. Germline values: CDR1 GTSNPN, CDR2 SVGIG (reference sequence). The CDR3 nucleotides read TGTGCCTGGGGACAGTACTCTGGAAACACCATATATTTT. It encodes CAWGQYSGNTIYF.

The chain uses TRBV6-4 and TRBJ2-3; 9 nucleotides line up with TRBD1. This CDR3 contains 15 residues. Germline V CDR1 and CDR2: MRHNA, SNTAGT. Losses at the gene ends were 6 bases for V and 5 bases for J; bases not matched to a gene: 9. CDR3 nucleotides: TGTGCCAGCAGCGAAACTGGGACAGGGAGAGATACGCAGTATTTT. It yields the protein CASSETGTGRDTQYF.

The genes are TRBV6-1 and TRBJ1-3, with TRBD1 as a possible D gene (5 bases). Germline V gene data show CDR1 as MNHNS and CDR2 as SASEGT. V was trimmed by 2 bases and J by 0 bases, leaving 8 bases between them. The CDR3 is made up of 15 amino acids. The DNA of the CDR3 is TGTGCCAGCAGTGAATGGGGCTACTCTGGAAACACCATATATTTT. It specifies CASSEWGYSGNTIYF.

The chain couples TRBV7-2 to TRBJ1-1, with D unresolved. Germline V gene data show CDR1 as SGHTA and CDR2 as FQGNSA. The V end was cut by 5 bases, the J end by 3 bases, with 7 bases between. This CDR3 is 12 amino acids long. CDR3 sequence: CASSRRDTEAFF. CDR3 DNA: TGTGCCAGCAGCCGGCGGGACACTGAAGCTTTCTTT. Full variable domain (missing parts from reference TRBV7-2 and TRBJ1-1): GAGVSQSPSNKVTEKGKDVELRCDPISGHTALYWYRQSLGQGLEFLIYFQGNSAPDKSGLPSDRFSAERTGGSVSTLTIQRTQQEDSAVYLCASSRRDTEAFFGQGTRLTVV.

The chain carries TRBV19 and TRBJ2-1; TRBD1 might be the D (5 bases). Per the germline V gene, CDR1 is LNHDA and CDR2 is SQIVND (reference sequence). CDR3 length equals 14 residues. V gave up 7 bases and J gave up 6 bases, with 16 bases separating them. The CDR3 region has the DNA TGTGCCAGTACGCTCACGGCTCAGGGCAATGAGCAGTTCTTC. Protein: CASTLTAQGNEQFF.

The rearrangement joins TRBV28 to TRBJ2-7; D uncertain. Germline V gives CDR1 MDHEN, CDR2 SYDVKM. The CDR3 is made up of 14 amino acids. The V gene lost 8 bases and the J gene lost 0 bases, with 14 bases spanning the gap. CDR3 in amino acids: CASGIGHSSYEQYF. The DNA of the CDR3 is TGTGCCAGCGGAATTGGGCACAGCTCCTACGAGCAGTACTTC.

This chain connects TRBV10-3 to TRBJ1-3, with D possibly TRBD1 on 5 matching bases. In germline, CDR1 is ENHRY, CDR2 SYGVKD. This CDR3 is built from 13 residues. The V end was cut by 10 bases, the J end by 0 bases, with 10 bases between. The CDR3, as DNA: TGTGCCACCTCAGGGTCCTCTGGAAACACCATATATTTT. Protein: CATSGSSGNTIYF.

The chain employs TRBV9 and TRBJ2-7, with no clear D. The CDR3 spans 12 residues. Germline lookup yields CDR1 SGDLS and CDR2 YYNGEE. The ends were cut back, 0 bases at V and 6 bases at J, with 7 bases in the middle. The CDR3, as DNA: TGTGCCAGCAGCGTAGGTGACTCCGAGCAGTACTTC. This codes for CASSVGDSEQYF.

The chain couples TRBV9 to TRBJ2-2; D is perhaps TRBD2 (5 bases). The CDR3 runs to 15 residues. Germline CDR1 is SGDLS and CDR2 is YYNGEE. V lost 1 base and J 4 bases, leaving 11 bases between the germline ends. This chain's CDR3 is CASSVSSGPTGELFF. CDR3 sequence (DNA): TGTGCCAGCAGCGTATCGAGCGGTCCCACCGGGGAGCTGTTTTTT.

The chain couples TRBV14 to TRBJ2-3, with 11 bases matching TRBD2. The CDR3 covers 20 residues. The germline CDR1 and CDR2 sequences are SGHDN and FVKESK. The V segment lost 1 base and the J segment 1 base; nucleotides outside the gene matches: 13. Here the CDR3 DNA reads TGTGCCAGCAGCCAAGCGGGACTAGCGGAGTTTATCCCAGGCACAGATACGCAGTATTTT. The encoded protein is CASSQAGLAEFIPGTDTQYF.

This chain connects TRBV27 to TRBJ2-7; 12 positions agree with TRBD2. CDR3 size: 15 residues. V lost 5 bases and J lost 4; bases outside the gene matches: 6. CDR1 MNHEY and CDR2 SMNVEV come from the germline V gene (reference sequence). The chain's CDR3 is CASSLAGGPFYEQYF. The DNA for the CDR3 is TGTGCCAGCAGTCTAGCGGGGGGGCCGTTTTACGAGCAGTACTTC.

The chain couples TRBV19 to TRBJ1-5, with D perhaps matching TRBD1 (6 bases). V was trimmed by 5 bases and J by 7 bases, leaving 21 bases between them. The CDR3 runs to 16 residues. Germline CDR1 and CDR2: LNHDA and SQIVND (reference sequence). The CDR3 DNA sequence: TGTGCCAGTAGTCAAAGCGGAACAGGGTTGAGGCAGCCCCAGCATTTT. Amino acids: CASSQSGTGLRQPQHF.